The rows below give T cell receptor beta chains drawn from one sample of a study of OX40 agonist ivuxolimab in advanced cancers. Using immunoSEQ multiplex PCR, the repertoire was profiled, and TCRdb retains in-frame clones only, with some absent. The sample has fewer than 45,000 clones; less than 90% are singletons. The specimen comprised CD4+ or CD8+ T cells sorted from blood, sampled in a trial of the OX40 agonist ivuxolimab. The receptor set was obtained from an adult with an advanced solid tumor such as melanoma, head and neck, liver or kidney cancer. Both conserved end residues are part of each CDR3. The order of the fields is D gene, clone size, V gene, J gene, CDR3 protein, CDR3 DNA. D genes are given only for firm matches. The listing skips clone size in some rows; elsewhere it reads once, few, many or a size class.

d_call: TRBD1; clone_size: -; v_call: TRBV6-1; j_call: TRBJ1-2; cdr3_aa: CASSDRGFTNYGYTF; cdr3_nt: TGTGCCAGCAGCGACAGGGGCTTTACTAACTATGGCTACACCTTC
d_call: -; clone_size: -; v_call: TRBV27; j_call: TRBJ2-7; cdr3_aa: CASSPRSSRLLVSYEQYF; cdr3_nt: TGTGCCAGCAGTCCTCGCAGTAGCAGGCTTTTAGTGTCCTACGAGCAGTACTTC
d_call: TRBD1; clone_size: -; v_call: TRBV14; j_call: TRBJ2-5; cdr3_aa: CASSPGTGGRETQYF; cdr3_nt: TGTGCCAGCAGCCCCGGGACAGGGGGCAGAGAGACCCAGTACTTC
d_call: -; clone_size: medium-sized; v_call: TRBV11-1; j_call: TRBJ2-2; cdr3_aa: CASSRIGVGELFF; cdr3_nt: TGTGCCAGCAGCCGAATTGGGGTCGGGGAGCTGTTTTTT
d_call: -; clone_size: once; v_call: TRBV28; j_call: TRBJ1-1; cdr3_aa: CASSPRGISNTEAFF; cdr3_nt: TGTGCCAGCAGTCCCCGCGGGATCTCGAACACTGAAGCTTTCTTT
d_call: -; clone_size: -; v_call: TRBV15; j_call: TRBJ2-3; cdr3_aa: CATSPRTTDTQYF; cdr3_nt: TGTGCCACCAGCCCCCGAACCACAGATACGCAGTATTTT
d_call: TRBD2; clone_size: -; v_call: TRBV6-1; j_call: TRBJ2-7; cdr3_aa: CASRLAGATYEQYF; cdr3_nt: TGTGCCAGCCGACTAGCGGGAGCGACCTACGAGCAGTACTTC
d_call: TRBD1; clone_size: -; v_call: TRBV29-1; j_call: TRBJ2-3; cdr3_aa: CSVAGGRDTQYF; cdr3_nt: TGCAGCGTTGCAGGGGGCAGAGATACGCAGTATTTT
d_call: -; clone_size: -; v_call: TRBV9; j_call: TRBJ2-7; cdr3_aa: CASSVAGTGYEQYF; cdr3_nt: TGTGCCAGCAGCGTAGCGGGGACCGGGTACGAGCAGTACTTC
d_call: -; clone_size: -; v_call: TRBV6-1; j_call: TRBJ2-1; cdr3_aa: CASSERQGGQFF; cdr3_nt: TGTGCCAGCAGTGAACGGCAAGGAGGGCAGTTCTTC
d_call: TRBD1; clone_size: -; v_call: TRBV5-1; j_call: TRBJ2-3; cdr3_aa: CASSPSGGTTDTQYF; cdr3_nt: TGCGCCAGCAGCCCCTCAGGGGGAACAACAGATACGCAGTATTTT
d_call: TRBD1; clone_size: -; v_call: TRBV29-1; j_call: TRBJ2-7; cdr3_aa: CSAELGTGYYEQYF; cdr3_nt: TGCAGCGCCGAACTCGGGACAGGGTACTACGAGCAGTACTTC
d_call: -; clone_size: -; v_call: TRBV11-2; j_call: TRBJ1-6; cdr3_aa: CASSFGTDYNSPLHF; cdr3_nt: TGTGCCAGCAGCTTTGGTACAGACTATAATTCACCCCTCCACTTT
d_call: TRBD2; clone_size: few; v_call: TRBV10-3; j_call: TRBJ2-1; cdr3_aa: CAISEQVAGGDEQFF; cdr3_nt: TGTGCCATCAGTGAACAAGTAGCGGGAGGGGATGAGCAGTTCTTC
d_call: -; clone_size: -; v_call: TRBV18; j_call: TRBJ1-1; cdr3_aa: CASSPTAGGSMNTEAFF; cdr3_nt: TGTGCCAGCTCACCAACAGCAGGCGGGAGCATGAACACTGAAGCTTTCTTT
d_call: -; clone_size: -; v_call: TRBV7-9; j_call: TRBJ2-7; cdr3_aa: CASSTHYEQYF; cdr3_nt: TGTGCCAGCAGCACTCACTACGAGCAGTACTTC
d_call: TRBD1; clone_size: -; v_call: TRBV28; j_call: TRBJ2-7; cdr3_aa: CASSLVWDRVSYEQYF; cdr3_nt: TGTGCCAGCAGTTTGGTTTGGGACAGGGTTTCCTACGAGCAGTACTTC
d_call: -; clone_size: few; v_call: TRBV27; j_call: TRBJ2-3; cdr3_aa: CASSLIRGSTDTQYF; cdr3_nt: TGTGCCAGCAGTTTAATCCGGGGGAGCACAGATACGCAGTATTTT
d_call: TRBD1; clone_size: once; v_call: TRBV11-2; j_call: TRBJ2-1; cdr3_aa: CASSLTGAAYNEQFF; cdr3_nt: TGTGCCAGCAGCCTTACAGGGGCCGCATACAATGAGCAGTTCTTC
d_call: TRBD1; clone_size: -; v_call: TRBV6-1; j_call: TRBJ2-3; cdr3_aa: CASSEGQTSTDTQYF; cdr3_nt: TGTGCCAGCAGCGAGGGACAGACTAGCACAGATACGCAGTATTTT
d_call: -; clone_size: few; v_call: TRBV6-1; j_call: TRBJ1-5; cdr3_aa: CASSEQNQPQHF; cdr3_nt: TGTGCCAGCAGTGAACAGAATCAGCCCCAGCATTTT
d_call: -; clone_size: -; v_call: TRBV18; j_call: TRBJ2-7; cdr3_aa: CASSSSEAPHSYEQYF; cdr3_nt: TGTGCCAGCTCATCATCAGAGGCCCCACACTCCTACGAGCAGTACTTC
d_call: TRBD2; clone_size: -; v_call: TRBV7-2; j_call: TRBJ2-1; cdr3_aa: CASSEGLVTYNEQFF; cdr3_nt: TGTGCCAGCAGCGAGGGACTAGTCACCTACAATGAGCAGTTCTTC
d_call: -; clone_size: -; v_call: TRBV11-2; j_call: TRBJ1-3; cdr3_aa: CASSLDMVPTSGNTIYF; cdr3_nt: TGTGCCAGCAGCTTAGATATGGTCCCGACTTCTGGAAACACCATATATTTT
d_call: -; clone_size: -; v_call: TRBV2; j_call: TRBJ2-1; cdr3_aa: CASSLDRQGPVF; cdr3_nt: TGTGCCAGCAGTTTGGACCGGCAAGGGCCAGTCTTC
d_call: TRBD1; clone_size: -; v_call: TRBV9; j_call: TRBJ1-3; cdr3_aa: CASSVEEGAVGNTIYF; cdr3_nt: TGTGCCAGCAGCGTAGAGGAGGGGGCCGTTGGAAACACCATATATTTT
d_call: -; clone_size: -; v_call: TRBV6-5; j_call: TRBJ2-1; cdr3_aa: CASSLTSSSYNEQFF; cdr3_nt: TGTGCCAGCAGTCTGACCTCGAGCTCCTACAATGAGCAGTTCTTC
d_call: -; clone_size: -; v_call: TRBV2; j_call: TRBJ2-3; cdr3_aa: CARGVAVTDTQYF; cdr3_nt: TGTGCCAGAGGGGTAGCGGTCACAGATACGCAGTATTTT